This TCR beta chain was captured in a study of shared clonotypes between healthy human individuals. Germline V lookup: CDR1 SGHRS, CDR2 YFSETQ. The V and J ends lost 1 base and 5 bases respectively, with 9 bases between them. CDR3 length: 13 amino acids. Some 28,000 T cell genomes (approximately 0.2 ug DNA) went into each sorted-subset replicate. Sequencing was performed with immunoSEQ multiplex PCR; in TCRdb, only in-frame clones are kept and a portion is missing. The sample lists just over 2,000,000 clones; over 85% were seen once. This clone was observed once. Input material: naive CD4+ T cells sorted from blood. Subset here: CD45RA+ positively selected. The receptor comes from a man between 18 and 29 years old in good health. The chain links TRBV5-1 to TRBJ1-1; D unresolved. CDR3 in amino acids: CASSLSGFTEAFF. The CDR3 DNA reads as TGCGCCAGCAGCTTGTCGGGTTTTACTGAAGCTTTCTTT.